These T cell receptor beta chains were read from a single sample in a study of OX40 agonist ivuxolimab in advanced cancers. Measured with immunoSEQ multiplex PCR; TCRdb has only the in-frame clones, and not every one. The data show about 70,000 clones, roughly 77% seen once. The sequenced sample was CD4+ or CD8+ T cells sorted from blood, obtained in a trial of the OX40 agonist ivuxolimab. The receptors were sampled from an adult with an advanced solid tumor such as melanoma, head and neck, liver or kidney cancer. The CDR3 runs from the conserved cysteine through the conserved F or W. D genes are given only for firm matches.

d_call,j_call,v_call,cdr3_aa
-,TRBJ2-1,TRBV7-8,CASSLGVGNNEQFF
-,TRBJ1-1,TRBV2,CASCGGVNTEAFF
-,TRBJ2-3,TRBV11-2,CASAVGDTQYF
-,TRBJ1-3,TRBV7-9,CASSFMGPSGNTIYF
-,TRBJ2-6,TRBV30,CAWSQKGNGANVLTF
TRBD1,TRBJ2-7,TRBV6-5,CASSVDRAEQYF
TRBD1,TRBJ2-7,TRBV6-6,CASSLTGQTYEQYF
-,TRBJ2-6,TRBV6-5,CASSYSAASGANVLTF
TRBD1,TRBJ2-1,TRBV18,CASSPPRTGESNEQFF
-,TRBJ2-3,TRBV27,CASSLWVSPTDTQYF
TRBD2,TRBJ2-7,TRBV2,CASSEAGRGASYEQYF
TRBD1,TRBJ1-5,TRBV27,CASSPGTGEYNQPQHF
-,TRBJ2-3,TRBV2,CASLAGLSTDTQYF
TRBD1,TRBJ1-1,TRBV2,CASRDRGVGTEAFF
-,TRBJ1-1,TRBV19,CASRPWGREYTEAFF
TRBD2,TRBJ2-1,TRBV29-1,CSVGSGVMVEQFF
-,TRBJ1-5,TRBV21-1,CASPENRDKYTSNQPQHF
-,TRBJ2-5,TRBV7-2,CASTTVVGDTQYF
-,TRBJ1-1,TRBV7-6,CASSPLGGRTEAFF
TRBD1,TRBJ1-2,TRBV2,CASSEDRGNGYTF
-,TRBJ2-3,TRBV6-4,CASSVVQGGADTQYF